This T cell receptor beta chain derives from a study of T cell responses to AZD1222 COVID-19 vaccine. Findings and caveats of the study: Two AZD1222 administrations were followed by greater Spike-specific TCR breadth and depth. It was only a handful of AZD1222 recipients who were seropositive at baseline.

With regard to this clone: The antigen remains undetermined.

Profiled with immunoSEQ multiplex PCR; TCRdb holds only in-frame clones, not every one. The sample lists about 97,000 clones, about four fifths occurring once. Trimming removed 1 base at V and 4 bases at J, with 8 bases between. Germline loops: CDR1 SGHVS, CDR2 FQNEAQ. This CDR3 has 14 residues. V gene TRBV7-8 combines with J gene TRBJ2-1; no definite D call. Specimen: peripheral blood, collected on day 0 of AZD1222 vaccination. This receptor was identified in an adult in good health. The CDR3 DNA sequence: TGTGCCAGCAGCTTAGTCTTTGGGTACAATGAGCAGTTCTTC. Protein product: CASSLVFGYNEQFF.